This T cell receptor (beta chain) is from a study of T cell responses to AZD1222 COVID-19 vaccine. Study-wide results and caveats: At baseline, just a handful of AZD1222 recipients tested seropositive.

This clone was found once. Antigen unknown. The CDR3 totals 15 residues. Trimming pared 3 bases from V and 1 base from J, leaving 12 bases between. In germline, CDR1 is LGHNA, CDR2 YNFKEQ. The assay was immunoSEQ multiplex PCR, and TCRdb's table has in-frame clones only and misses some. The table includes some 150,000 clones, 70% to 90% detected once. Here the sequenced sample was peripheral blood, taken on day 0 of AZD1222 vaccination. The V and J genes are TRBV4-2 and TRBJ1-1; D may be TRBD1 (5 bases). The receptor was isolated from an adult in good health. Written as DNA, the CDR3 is TGTGCCAGCAGCCATCACACCGGGGCGAACACTGAAGCTTTCTTT. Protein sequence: CASSHHTGANTEAFF.